The 2 T cell receptor beta chains reported below all come from one sample, sequenced in a study of vaccination effects on CD4 cells after COVID-19. The antigens of these receptors remain unknown. Repertoires were generated with immunoSEQ multiplex PCR, while TCRdb's copy carries only in-frame clones and drops some. The repertoire has tens of thousands of clones, roughly 80% of them found once; the top ten carry approximately 2.3%. Subsequent to less than eleven days of culture, CD4+ T cells were isolated. As their vaccination, participants received two doses of either BNT162b2 or mRNA-1273. Sequences were derived from CD4+ T cells from PBMCs cultured without peptide, sampled after COVID-19 vaccination. The receptors shown here come from a human donor who received a COVID-19 vaccine.

This rearrangement joins TRBV2 to TRBJ1-1; D is unresolved. Trimming left V 5 bases short and J 6 bases short, with 13 bases between. CDR3 size: 13 residues. Germline V gene data show CDR1 as SNHLY and CDR2 as FYNNEI. The CDR3 here is CASSFGSSAEAFF. CDR3 nucleotides: TGTGCCAGCAGTTTCGGGTCATCGGCTGAAGCTTTCTTT.

The chain is built from TRBV12-5 and TRBJ2-5, with 8 positions matching TRBD1. The CDR3 is 16 residues long. Germline V gene data show CDR1 as LGHNT and CDR2 as FRNRAP. The V segment lost 0 bases and the J segment 5 bases; nucleotides outside the gene matches: 8. CDR3 DNA sequence: TGTGCTAGTGGTTTGGTTGGGCAGGGGGCTGGGGAGACCCAGTACTTC. Protein: CASGLVGQGAGETQYF.